These 2 T cell receptor beta chains were sequenced from one sample in a study of shared clonotypes between healthy human individuals. Only in-frame clones appear in the TCRdb table, and some are missing; sequencing was by immunoSEQ multiplex PCR. The table lists about 500,000 clones, roughly three quarters of them singletons. The sample taken for sequencing was PBMCs. Receptors were obtained from a woman in her thirties or forties in good health. Some clones in this sample may be carry-over from other donors' samples.

The V gene is TRBV4-1, the J gene TRBJ2-1; D possibly corresponds to TRBD2 (6 bases). The germline V gene has CDR1 MGHRA and CDR2 YSYEKL. V was cut by 3 bases and J by 4 bases, with 22 bases left in between. The CDR3 sequence is 18 residues long. CDR3 loop: CASSHLVKGLRQYNEQFF. CDR3 DNA sequence: TGCGCCAGCAGCCACCTAGTAAAGGGACTCCGCCAGTACAATGAGCAGTTCTTC.

This clone has more than one count but fewer than ten. The chain carries TRBV19 and TRBJ1-4; perhaps TRBD1 as D (6 bases). Germline V lookup: CDR1 LNHDA, CDR2 SQIVND (reference sequence). The CDR3 is 17 amino acids. Trimming stripped 3 bases from V and 2 bases from J, with 16 bases between. The CDR3: CASSIQRTGITNEKLFF. The DNA for the CDR3 is TGTGCCAGTAGTATTCAACGAACAGGGATCACTAATGAAAAACTGTTTTTT.